The clone carrying this T cell receptor (beta chain) was seen once. The ends were cut back, 2 bases at V and 2 bases at J, with 10 bases in the middle. The CDR3 spans 14 residues. CDR1 and CDR2 from the germline V gene are MDHEN and SYDVKM. Only in-frame clones appear in the TCRdb table, and some are missing; sequencing was by immunoSEQ multiplex PCR. In the table there are 120,000 or so clones, about four fifths of which are singletons. The data are from a study of radiation and T cells in renal cell carcinoma. Stated time point: blood 2 weeks post-SBRT. Treatment here: 15 Gy SBRT to primary tumor, nephrectomy 4 weeks later.

Sequences were derived from blood, sampled from a patient whose treatment included radiotherapy and nephrectomy. This chain joins TRBV28 and TRBJ2-7; the D call may be TRBD1 or TRBD2 (5 bases each). This TCR came from a man aged 50-60 years with renal cell carcinoma. Here the CDR3 DNA reads TGTGCCAGCAGTTTACCCAGGGACCCCTACGAGCAGTACTTC. Protein sequence: CASSLPRDPYEQYF.